This passage covers 7 T cell receptor beta chains from one sample sequenced in a study of cytomegalovirus exposure and HLA in healthy donors. The PCR was carried out with 60 Vbeta primers and 13 Jbeta primers. Sequencing used immunoSEQ multiplex PCR; TCRdb keeps in-frame clones, though not all of them. The sample includes approximately 150,000 clones, about 80% of them seen just once. The material sequenced was PBMCs. The receptors here all came from an older woman in good health and CMV-seropositive.

The V call is TRBV7-9, the J call TRBJ2-3, with D possibly being TRBD1 (7 bases). From germline, CDR1 is SEHNR and CDR2 FQNEAQ (reference sequence). This CDR3 contains 14 residues. V shed 2 bases and J shed 5 bases, with 11 bases lying between them. This CDR3 reads CASSLFQGGDTQYF. Here the CDR3 DNA reads TGTGCCAGCAGCTTATTTCAGGGGGGAGATACGCAGTATTTT.

The V gene is TRBV7-6, the J gene TRBJ2-1; TRBD2 matches at 7 bases. V trimming: 3 bases; J trimming: 6 bases; junction bases outside the gene matches: 5. Germline V gives CDR1 SGHVS, CDR2 FNYEAQ. This CDR3 has 14 amino acids. The CDR3 DNA sequence: TGTGCCAGCAGCTTGGGGGGGTTCGGCAATGAGCAGTTCTTC. It is translated as CASSLGGFGNEQFF.

The CDR3 sequence is CASSPRTVAGNTIYF. In nucleotides, the CDR3 is TGTGCCAGCTCACCACGGACTGTCGCTGGAAACACCATATATTTT. This chain uses TRBV18 with TRBJ1-3; D is unresolved. Per the germline V gene, CDR1 is KGHSH and CDR2 is LQKENI. The CDR3 is made up of 15 amino acids. V gave up 1 base and J gave up 2 bases, with 9 bases separating them.

The gene calls are TRBV2 and TRBJ2-1; 10 positions agree with TRBD1. Per the germline V gene, CDR1 is SNHLY and CDR2 is FYNNEI. The CDR3 totals 15 residues. V dropped 8 bases and J dropped 7; count of bases not matched to a gene: 11. The CDR3 sequence: CASGTGTGDRNEQFF. The DNA of the CDR3 is TGTGCCAGCGGTACCGGGACAGGGGATAGGAATGAGCAGTTCTTC.

This clone was observed a few times. The chain combines TRBV28 with TRBJ1-1, with D perhaps TRBD1 (5 bases). The V gene lost 8 bases and the J gene lost 10 bases, with 26 bases spanning the gap. CDR1 is MDHEN, CDR2 SYDVKM, per germline. CDR3 size: 15 residues. CDR3 nucleotides: TGTGCCAGCTGGTCAGGGCGGGAACCACCCCACCGAGCTTTCTTT. It specifies CASWSGREPPHRAFF.

The chain employs TRBV4-1 and TRBJ2-3, with a weak D call TRBD2 (6 bases). V dropped 5 bases and J dropped 1 base, with 13 bases sitting between them. Germline CDR1 is MGHRA and CDR2 is YSYEKL. There are 15 residues in the CDR3. This chain's CDR3 is CASSTRASGTDTQYF. The CDR3 region has the DNA TGCGCCAGCAGCACGAGGGCTAGCGGCACAGATACGCAGTATTTT.

This clone was counted once. The chain joins TRBV7-3 to TRBJ2-5; 8 bases are a match to TRBD2. Germline V gene lookup returns CDR1 SGHTA and CDR2 FQGTGA. The CDR3 loop spans 15 amino acids. V shed 5 bases, J shed 5 bases, and the junction held 10 bases outside the gene matches. In nucleotides, the CDR3 is TGTGCCAGCAGCCCGACGGGGGGGCGCATTGAGACCCAGTACTTC. Residues: CASSPTGGRIETQYF.